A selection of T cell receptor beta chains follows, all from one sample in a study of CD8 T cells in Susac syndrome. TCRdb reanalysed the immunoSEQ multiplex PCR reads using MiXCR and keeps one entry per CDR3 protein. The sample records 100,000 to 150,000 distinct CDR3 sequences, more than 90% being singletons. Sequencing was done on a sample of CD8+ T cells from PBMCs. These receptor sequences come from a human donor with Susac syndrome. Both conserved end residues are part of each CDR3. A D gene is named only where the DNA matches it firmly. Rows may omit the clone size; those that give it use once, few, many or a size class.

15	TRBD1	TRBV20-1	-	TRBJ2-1	CSAPTRDRGHGEQFF	TGCAGTGCTCCGACGCGGGACAGGGGGCACGGTGAGCAGTTCTTC
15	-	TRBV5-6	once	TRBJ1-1	CASSGRRGGNTEAFF	TGTGCCAGCAGCGGAAGAAGGGGAGGGAACACTGAAGCTTTCTTT
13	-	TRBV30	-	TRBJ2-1	CAWTIGASNEQFF	TGTGCCTGGACTATAGGGGCTAGCAATGAGCAGTTCTTC
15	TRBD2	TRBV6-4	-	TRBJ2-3	CASSDGLAGTDTQYF	TGTGCCAGCAGTGATGGACTAGCGGGGACAGATACGCAGTATTTT
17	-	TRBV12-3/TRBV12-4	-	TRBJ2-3	CASSLALHLASTDTQYF	TGTGCCAGCAGTTTAGCGCTACATCTGGCTAGCACAGATACGCAGTATTTT
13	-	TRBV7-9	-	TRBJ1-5	CASSHTPNQPQHF	TGTGCCAGCAGCCATACGCCGAATCAGCCCCAGCATTTT
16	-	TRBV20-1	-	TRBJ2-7	CSARDAGTARSYEQYF	TGCAGTGCTAGAGATGCGGGGACAGCCCGCTCCTACGAGCAGTACTTC
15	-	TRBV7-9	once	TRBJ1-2	CASSLEILPPYGYTF	TGTGCCAGCAGCTTAGAAATTCTCCCCCCCTATGGCTACACCTTC
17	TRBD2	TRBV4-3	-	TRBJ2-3	CASSPERLAGARVSQYF	TGCGCCAGCAGCCCAGAGCGACTAGCGGGAGCCCGGGTATCGCAGTATTTT
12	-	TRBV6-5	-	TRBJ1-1	CASSYQGSEAFF	TGTGCCAGCAGTTACCAGGGGAGTGAAGCTTTCTTT
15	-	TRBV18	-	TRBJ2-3	CASSPIDKGTDTQYF	TGTGCCAGCTCACCAATTGATAAGGGCACAGATACGCAGTATTTT
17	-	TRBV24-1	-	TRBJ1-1	CATIVGGARWKHTEAFF	TGTGCCACCATCGTAGGGGGAGCCCGTTGGAAACATACTGAAGCTTTCTTT
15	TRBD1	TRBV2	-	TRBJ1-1	CASRDTGVPVTEAFF	TGTGCCAGCAGGGACACAGGGGTCCCTGTCACTGAAGCTTTCTTT
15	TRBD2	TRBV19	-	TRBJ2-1	CASSLAGGPWNEQFF	TGTGCCAGTAGCTTAGCGGGAGGGCCTTGGAATGAGCAGTTCTTC
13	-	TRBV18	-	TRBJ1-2	CASSPDVIDGYTF	TGTGCCAGCTCACCGGATGTCATAGATGGCTACACCTTC
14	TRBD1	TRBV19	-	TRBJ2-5	CASSRDSYLETQYF	TGTGCCAGTAGTAGGGACAGTTACTTGGAGACCCAGTACTTC
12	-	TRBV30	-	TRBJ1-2	CAWSVLGTGYTF	TGTGCCTGGAGTGTTCTAGGGACTGGCTACACCTTC
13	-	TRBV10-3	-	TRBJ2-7	CAISDAGPPEQYF	TGTGCCATCAGTGATGCAGGACCCCCGGAGCAGTACTTC
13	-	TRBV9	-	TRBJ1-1	CASSMGPLTEAFF	TGTGCCAGCAGCATGGGACCGCTCACTGAAGCTTTCTTT
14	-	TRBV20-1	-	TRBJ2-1	CSASASGLANEQFF	TGCAGTGCTAGTGCAAGCGGGTTGGCGAATGAGCAGTTCTTC
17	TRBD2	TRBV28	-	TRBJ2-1	CASSSGTSGTTAGEQFF	TGTGCCAGCAGCTCCGGGACTAGCGGGACCACCGCCGGGGAGCAGTTCTTC
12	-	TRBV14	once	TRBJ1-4	CASSHRGEKLFF	TGTGCCAGCAGCCATCGAGGTGAAAAACTGTTTTTT
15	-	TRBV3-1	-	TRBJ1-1	CASSQGEIASTEAFF	TGTGCCAGCAGCCAAGGGGAGATTGCCAGCACTGAAGCTTTCTTT
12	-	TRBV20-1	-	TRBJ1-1	CSTGDSATEAFF	TGCAGTACTGGGGACTCGGCCACTGAAGCTTTCTTT
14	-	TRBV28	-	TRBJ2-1	CASSLIPGGNEQFF	TGTGCCAGCAGTTTAATTCCAGGTGGCAATGAGCAGTTCTTC
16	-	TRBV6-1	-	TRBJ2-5	CASSEARQRNQETQYF	TGTGCCAGCAGTGAAGCGAGACAGAGGAATCAAGAGACCCAGTACTTC
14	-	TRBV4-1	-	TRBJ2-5	CASSQGFGEETQYF	TGCGCCAGCAGCCAAGGTTTCGGGGAAGAGACCCAGTACTTC
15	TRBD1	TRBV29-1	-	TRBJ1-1	CSVAAGTGLRTEAFF	TGCAGCGTTGCCGCGGGGACAGGGCTTAGAACTGAAGCTTTCTTT
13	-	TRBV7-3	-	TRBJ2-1	CASSLNLGGEQFF	TGTGCCAGCAGCTTAAACTTGGGAGGTGAGCAGTTCTTC
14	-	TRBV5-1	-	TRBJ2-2	CASSLPDVTGELFF	TGCGCCAGCAGCTTACCGGACGTCACCGGGGAGCTGTTTTTT
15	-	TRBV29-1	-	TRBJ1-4	CSVDLLDATNEKLFF	TGCAGCGTTGACCTACTAGATGCAACTAATGAAAAACTGTTTTTT
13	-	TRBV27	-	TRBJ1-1	CASSLAAGTEAFF	TGTGCCAGCAGTTTAGCGGCTGGGACTGAAGCTTTCTTT
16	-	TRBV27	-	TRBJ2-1	CASSPSLGERDNEQFF	TGTGCCAGCAGTCCTTCGTTGGGGGAGAGGGACAATGAGCAGTTCTTC
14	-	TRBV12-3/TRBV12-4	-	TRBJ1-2	CASSTGSTGYGYTF	TGTGCCAGCAGCACCGGGTCCACGGGCTATGGCTACACCTTC
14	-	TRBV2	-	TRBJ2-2	CASSERGNTGELFF	TGTGCCAGCAGTGAACGGGGCAACACCGGGGAGCTGTTTTTT
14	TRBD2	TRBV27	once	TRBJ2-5	CASTGGDGRGTQYF	TGTGCCAGCACGGGGGGCGACGGGAGGGGGACCCAGTACTTC
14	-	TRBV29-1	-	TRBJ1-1	CSATGSHVNTEAFF	TGCAGCGCTACAGGGTCGCATGTGAACACTGAAGCTTTCTTT
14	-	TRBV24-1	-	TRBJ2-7	CATSDRVASYEQYF	TGTGCCACCAGTGATCGGGTAGCGTCCTACGAGCAGTACTTC
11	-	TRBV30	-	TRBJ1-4	CAWRWLGKLFF	TGTGCCTGGAGGTGGCTGGGAAAACTGTTTTTT
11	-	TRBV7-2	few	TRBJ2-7	CASSLAREQYF	TGTGCCAGCAGCTTAGCGCGCGAGCAGTACTTC
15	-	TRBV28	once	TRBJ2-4	CASSASVGSKNIQYF	TGTGCCAGCAGTGCCTCCGTAGGATCCAAAAACATTCAGTACTTC
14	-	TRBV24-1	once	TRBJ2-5	CAPHSKAPQETQYF	TGTGCCCCGCACTCAAAGGCACCGCAAGAGACCCAGTACTTC
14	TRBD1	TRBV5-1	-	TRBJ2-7	CASSLGQGGDEQYF	TGCGCCAGCAGCCTGGGACAGGGCGGGGACGAGCAGTACTTC
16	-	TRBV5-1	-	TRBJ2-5	CASSLGQGVSQETQYF	TGCGCCAGCAGCTTGGGGCAGGGCGTGTCCCAAGAGACCCAGTACTTC
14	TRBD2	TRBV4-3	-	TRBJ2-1	CASGGTSEDNEQFF	TGCGCCAGCGGGGGGACTAGCGAGGACAATGAGCAGTTCTTC
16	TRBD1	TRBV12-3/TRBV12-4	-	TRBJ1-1	CASTRTGPSWGTEAFF	TGTGCCAGCACCCGGACAGGGCCTTCTTGGGGCACTGAAGCTTTCTTT
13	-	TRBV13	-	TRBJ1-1	CASSPGRTAEAFF	TGTGCCAGCAGCCCGGGGAGAACGGCTGAAGCTTTCTTT
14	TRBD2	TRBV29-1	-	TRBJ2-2	CSVFQREEFGELFF	TGCAGCGTTTTCCAGCGGGAGGAATTCGGGGAGCTGTTTTTT
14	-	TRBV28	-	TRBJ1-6	CASSQDTSYSPLHF	TGTGCCAGCAGCCAGGACACTTCTTATTCACCCCTCCACTTT
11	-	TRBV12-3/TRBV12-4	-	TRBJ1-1	CASSFPTEAFF	TGTGCCAGCAGTTTCCCCACAGAAGCTTTCTTT